A selection of T cell receptor beta chains follows, all from one sample in a study of T cells after yellow fever vaccination. TCRdb fed the 5' RACE reads into MiXCR, producing one record per CDR3 protein. The table lists about 360,000 distinct CDR3 sequences, roughly 6.1% of them singletons. The sample was PBMCs, taken 5 days after the yellow fever booster vaccination. The receptor set was obtained from a man younger than 40 who received the YFV17D yellow fever vaccine. Each CDR3 is given with its conserved first and last residue. Fields, in order: CDR3 protein, CDR3 DNA, clone size, V gene, D gene, J gene. The D gene is left open where the match is weak. Some rows mark clone size as missing; the rest say once, few, many or name a class of expanded clone.

CASSLEAYGYTF	TGTGCCAGCAGCTTGGAGGCCTATGGCTACACCTTC	few	TRBV5-6	-	TRBJ1-2
CASETRTSGRTDTQYF	TGTGCCAGCGAAACCCGGACTAGCGGACGGACAGATACGCAGTATTTT	few	TRBV12-3/TRBV12-4	TRBD2	TRBJ2-3
CSAKTGLNSYNEQFF	TGCAGTGCTAAAACGGGACTGAACTCCTACAATGAGCAGTTCTTC	many	TRBV20-1	-	TRBJ2-1
CASSLLGQKETQYF	TGCGCCAGCAGCTTGCTGGGACAGAAAGAGACCCAGTACTTC	many	TRBV5-1	TRBD1	TRBJ2-5
CASSPGPDRGYYEQYF	TGCGCCAGCTCACCCGGACCTGACAGGGGGTATTACGAGCAGTACTTC	few	TRBV5-1	TRBD1	TRBJ2-7
CASCRTGTYNEQFF	TGTGCCAGCTGTCGGACAGGGACGTACAATGAGCAGTTCTTC	few	TRBV28	TRBD1	TRBJ2-1
CASRGTGTQKGGANVLTF	TGTGCCAGCAGGGGAACCGGGACTCAGAAGGGTGGGGCCAACGTCCTGACTTTC	few	TRBV27	-	TRBJ2-6
CASSLEGAQYF	TGCGCCAGCAGCTTGGAGGGGGCGCAGTATTTT	many	TRBV5-1	-	TRBJ2-3
CASSPPLDSQNTGELFF	TGTGCCAGCAGCCCGCCTTTGGACTCACAAAACACCGGGGAGCTGTTTTTT	-	TRBV3-1	-	TRBJ2-2
CASSPPGDYNEQFF	TGTGCCAGCTCACCACCCGGCGACTACAATGAGCAGTTCTTC	-	TRBV18	-	TRBJ2-1
CASSTSGRNGELFF	TGTGCCAGCTCTACTAGCGGGAGAAACGGGGAGCTGTTTTTT	few	TRBV18	TRBD2	TRBJ2-2
CASSSLAGVSDTQYF	TGTGCCAGCAGCTCCCTGGCGGGAGTTTCAGATACGCAGTATTTT	many	TRBV7-6	TRBD2	TRBJ2-3
CSHSKPGLAGSRNEQFF	TGCAGCCATTCAAAACCGGGACTAGCGGGATCCAGGAATGAGCAGTTCTTC	few	TRBV20-1	TRBD2	TRBJ2-1
CAISESGVPYEQYF	TGTGCCATCAGTGAGTCGGGAGTCCCCTACGAGCAGTACTTC	many	TRBV10-3	-	TRBJ2-7
CSVILAGGFNEQFF	TGCAGCGTGATACTAGCGGGAGGCTTCAATGAGCAGTTCTTC	few	TRBV29-1	TRBD2	TRBJ2-1
CASGSGTVYEQYF	TGTGCCAGCGGTTCTGGGACAGTCTACGAGCAGTACTTC	many	TRBV6-5	TRBD1	TRBJ2-7
CSASTGLSGHNEQFF	TGCAGTGCGTCGACAGGGTTAAGTGGCCACAATGAGCAGTTCTTC	many	TRBV20-1	TRBD1	TRBJ2-1
CASIPIGTGRGNTGELFF	TGTGCCAGCATCCCAATCGGGACAGGGAGGGGGAACACCGGGGAGCTGTTTTTT	-	TRBV6-1	TRBD1	TRBJ2-2
CASSLAGTSYEQYF	TGTGCCAGCAGTTTAGCCGGTACCTCCTACGAGCAGTACTTC	many	TRBV28	-	TRBJ2-7
CASSLVPGGAEQYF	TGCGCCAGCAGCTTGGTTCCGGGCGGGGCCGAGCAGTACTTC	-	TRBV5-1	-	TRBJ2-7
CASSFLSYEQYF	TGTGCCAGCAGCTTCCTCTCCTACGAGCAGTACTTC	many	TRBV12-3/TRBV12-4	-	TRBJ2-7
CASSSPRRSAGGNTGELFF	TGTGCCAGCAGTTCCCCAAGGCGTTCGGCGGGGGGGAACACCGGGGAGCTGTTTTTT	-	TRBV6-5	TRBD2	TRBJ2-2